These T cell receptor beta chains were read from a single sample in a study of shared clonotypes between healthy human individuals. Method: immunoSEQ multiplex PCR; TCRdb's copy keeps in-frame clones and lacks some. Counted here are 2.5 million or so clones, approximately 90% occurring once; the ten biggest clones make up under 0.15%. Sequenced material: naive CD4+ T cells sorted from blood. These receptors originate from a man aged 18 to 29 in good health. CDR3s include the opening cysteine and the closing phenylalanine or tryptophan. Fields, in order: V gene, CDR3 protein.

TRBV28,CASSSGRLSSIRNEQFF
TRBV6-5,CASSRAGSSGNTIYF
TRBV11-2,CASSFRQDNSPLHF
TRBV7-9,CASSLAQSSYNEQFF
TRBV6-6,CASIPGQGIAEAFF
TRBV7-9,CASSLGTGVETQYF
TRBV18,CASSPKGANTEAFF
TRBV7-6,CASSGRENTGELFF
TRBV5-6,CASSSGEGISYGYTF
TRBV5-1,CASSHGLAGGLPGAQYF
TRBV18,CASSLRQNADTQYF
TRBV7-2,CASRQRAGGYYNEQFF
TRBV28,CASSPGGLAGARTGELFF
TRBV7-2,CASSLSGGFYNEQFF
TRBV7-3,CASSQEGLISNEQFF
TRBV27,CASSLSTPTVPAYEQYF
TRBV6-5,CASRVRDTQYF
TRBV30,CAWRPTSSYNEQFF
TRBV5-1,CASSQTTGPYEQYF
TRBV10-3,CAISLMDTQYF
TRBV19,CASSTEFPTHEQYF
TRBV5-4,CASSSDSLYGYTF
TRBV29-1,CSVPGFLMNTEAFF
TRBV7-9,CASSFTGVGSPLHF
TRBV5-1,CASSSEGTTNEKLFF
TRBV19,CASSFKRQGLTYEQYF
TRBV6-5,CASSYIVGQEQFF
TRBV30,CAWSRGPSYNEQFF
TRBV19,CASSISNRGLSGANVLTF
TRBV7-8,CASSARDSTLRTDTQYF
TRBV6-1,CAIRSWVGTEAFF
TRBV12-5,CASGLAPNGPLHF
TRBV27,CASSLRGEGSPLHF
TRBV19,CASTDGGSVDTEAFF
TRBV9,CASSSPGVGEKLFF
TRBV5-1,CASSLTGAYEQYF
TRBV7-2,CASSLTRGGNSPLHF
TRBV28,CASRGQGFAYEQYF
TRBV7-9,CASGGTGVDSPLHF
TRBV7-9,CASSLRQTHDEQYF
TRBV7-2,CASSSGGRTGYEQYF
TRBV5-6,CASSSRQLPYEQYF
TRBV6-1,CASSELGGQGRKLFF
TRBV7-8,CASSLGQSLFTEAFF
TRBV30,CAWSVSGTVRYF